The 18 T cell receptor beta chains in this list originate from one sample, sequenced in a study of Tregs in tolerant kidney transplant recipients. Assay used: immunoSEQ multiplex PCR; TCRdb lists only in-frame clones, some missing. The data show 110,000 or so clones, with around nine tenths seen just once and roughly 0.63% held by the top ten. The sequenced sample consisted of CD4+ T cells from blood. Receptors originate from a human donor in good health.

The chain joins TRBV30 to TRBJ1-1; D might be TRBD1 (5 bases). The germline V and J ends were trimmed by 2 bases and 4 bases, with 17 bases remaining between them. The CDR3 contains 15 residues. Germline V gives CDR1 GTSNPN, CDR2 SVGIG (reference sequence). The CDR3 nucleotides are TGTGCCTGGAGTCCCTCCCTCTTGGGACTCACTGAAGCTTTCTTT. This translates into CAWSPSLLGLTEAFF.

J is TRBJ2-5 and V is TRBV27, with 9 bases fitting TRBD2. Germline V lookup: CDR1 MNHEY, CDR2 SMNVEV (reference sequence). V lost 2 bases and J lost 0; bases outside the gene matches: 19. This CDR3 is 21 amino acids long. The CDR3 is CASSLNGSLAGLEGYQETQYF. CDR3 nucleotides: TGTGCCAGCAGTTTAAATGGGAGTCTAGCGGGACTGGAAGGGTACCAAGAGACCCAGTACTTC.

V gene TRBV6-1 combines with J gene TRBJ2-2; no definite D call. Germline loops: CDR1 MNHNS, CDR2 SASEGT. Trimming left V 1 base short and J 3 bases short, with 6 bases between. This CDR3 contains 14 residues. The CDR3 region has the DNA TGTGCCAGCAGTGAAGGGCCGTACACCGGGGAGCTGTTTTTT. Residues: CASSEGPYTGELFF.

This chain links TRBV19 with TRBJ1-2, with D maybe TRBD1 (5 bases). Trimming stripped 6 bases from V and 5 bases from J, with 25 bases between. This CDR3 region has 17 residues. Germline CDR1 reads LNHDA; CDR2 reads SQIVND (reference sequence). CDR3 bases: TGTGCCAGTAGGACCGGCCCCGGGGCTCCTGGGCGTTATGGCTACACCTTC. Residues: CASRTGPGAPGRYGYTF.

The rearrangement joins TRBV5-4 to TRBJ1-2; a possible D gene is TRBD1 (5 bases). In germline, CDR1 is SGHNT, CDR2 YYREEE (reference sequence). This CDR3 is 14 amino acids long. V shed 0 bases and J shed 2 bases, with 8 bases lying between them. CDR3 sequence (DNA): TGTGCCAGCAGCTTGGGGACACCGAACTATGGCTACACCTTC. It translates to CASSLGTPNYGYTF.

This CDR3 reads CASRSGTNYGYTF. The CDR3 coding sequence is TGTGCCAGCCGATCAGGGACTAACTATGGCTACACCTTC. The V and J genes are TRBV2 and TRBJ1-2; possible D gene TRBD1, 5 bases. Trimming left V 8 bases short and J 0 bases short, with 10 bases between. This CDR3 contains 13 residues. From germline, CDR1 is SNHLY and CDR2 FYNNEI.

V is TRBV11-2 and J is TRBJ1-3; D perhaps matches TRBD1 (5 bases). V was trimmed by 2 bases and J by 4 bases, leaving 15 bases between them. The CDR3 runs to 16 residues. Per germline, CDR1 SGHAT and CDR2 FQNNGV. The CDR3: CASSLTLQAGGNTIYF. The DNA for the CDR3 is TGTGCCAGCAGCTTAACACTACAGGCGGGAGGAAACACCATATATTTT.

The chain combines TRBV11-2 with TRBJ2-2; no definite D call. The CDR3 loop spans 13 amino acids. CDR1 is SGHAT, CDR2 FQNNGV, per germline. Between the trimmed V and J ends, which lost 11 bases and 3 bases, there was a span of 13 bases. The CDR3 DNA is TGTGCCGGCGCACGCGGTCACACCGGGGAGCTGTTTTTT. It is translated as CAGARGHTGELFF.

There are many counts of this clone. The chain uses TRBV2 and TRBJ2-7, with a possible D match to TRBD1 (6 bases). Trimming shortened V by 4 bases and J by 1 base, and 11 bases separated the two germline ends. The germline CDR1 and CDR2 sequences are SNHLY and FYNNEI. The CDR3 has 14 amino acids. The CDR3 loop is CASSGNRVSYEQYF. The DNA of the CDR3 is TGTGCCAGCAGTGGAAACAGGGTATCCTACGAGCAGTACTTC.

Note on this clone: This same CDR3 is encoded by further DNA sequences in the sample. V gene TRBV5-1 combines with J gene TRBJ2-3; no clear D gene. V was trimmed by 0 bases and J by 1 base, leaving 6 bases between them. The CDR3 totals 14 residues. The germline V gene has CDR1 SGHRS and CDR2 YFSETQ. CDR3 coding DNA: TGCGCCAGCAGCTTGGGACGGCGCACAGATACGCAGTATTTT. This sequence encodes CASSLGRRTDTQYF.

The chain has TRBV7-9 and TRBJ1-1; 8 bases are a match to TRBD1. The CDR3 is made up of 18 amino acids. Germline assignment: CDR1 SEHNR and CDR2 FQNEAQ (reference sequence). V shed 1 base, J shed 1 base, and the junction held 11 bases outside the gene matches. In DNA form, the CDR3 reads TGTGCCAGCAGCTTAGAAGCGTTTAGCGGACAGGGGAACACTGAAGCTTTCTTT. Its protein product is CASSLEAFSGQGNTEAFF.

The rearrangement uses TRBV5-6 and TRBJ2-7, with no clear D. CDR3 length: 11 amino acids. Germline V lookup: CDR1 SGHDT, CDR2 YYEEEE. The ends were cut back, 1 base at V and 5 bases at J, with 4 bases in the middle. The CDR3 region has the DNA TGTGCCAGCAGCTTGTCCCACGAGCAGTACTTC. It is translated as CASSLSHEQYF.

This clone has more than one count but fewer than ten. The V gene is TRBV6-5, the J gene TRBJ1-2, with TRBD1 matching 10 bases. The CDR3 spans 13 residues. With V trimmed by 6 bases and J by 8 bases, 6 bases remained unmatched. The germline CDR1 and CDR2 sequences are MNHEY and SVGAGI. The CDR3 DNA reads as TGTGCCAGCAGGCTAGACAGGGGGCAGGGCTACACCTTC. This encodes CASRLDRGQGYTF.

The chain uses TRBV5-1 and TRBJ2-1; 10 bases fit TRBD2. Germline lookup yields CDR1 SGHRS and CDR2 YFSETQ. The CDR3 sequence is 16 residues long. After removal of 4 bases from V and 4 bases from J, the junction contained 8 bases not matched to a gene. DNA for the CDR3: TGCGCCAGCAGCATACAAAGCGGGGGGGATTACAATGAGCAGTTCTTC. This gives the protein CASSIQSGGDYNEQFF.

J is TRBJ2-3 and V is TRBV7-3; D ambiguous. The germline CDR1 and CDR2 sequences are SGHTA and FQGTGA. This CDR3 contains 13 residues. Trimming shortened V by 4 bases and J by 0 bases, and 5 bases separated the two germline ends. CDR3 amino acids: CASSYTSTDTQYF. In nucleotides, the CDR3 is TGTGCCAGCAGCTATACTAGCACAGATACGCAGTATTTT.

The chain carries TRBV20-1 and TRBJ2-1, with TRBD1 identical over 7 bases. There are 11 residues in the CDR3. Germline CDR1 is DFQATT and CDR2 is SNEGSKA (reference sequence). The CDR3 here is CSWDRNNEQFF. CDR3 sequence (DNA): TGCAGCTGGGACAGAAACAATGAGCAGTTCTTC.

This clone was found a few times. CDR3 DNA sequence: TGTGCCAGCAGTGTGGCAGGGCCTACGAATGGCTACACCTTC. Protein sequence: CASSVAGPTNGYTF. The rearrangement uses TRBV6-1 and TRBJ1-2; perhaps TRBD1 as D (5 bases). Between the trimmed V and J ends, which lost 4 bases and 6 bases, there was a span of 15 bases. The CDR3 has 14 amino acids. Germline lookup yields CDR1 MNHNS and CDR2 SASEGT.

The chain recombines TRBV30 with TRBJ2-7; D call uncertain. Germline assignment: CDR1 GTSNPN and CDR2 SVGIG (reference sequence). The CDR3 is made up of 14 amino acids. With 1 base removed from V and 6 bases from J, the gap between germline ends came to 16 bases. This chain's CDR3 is CAWSGGTTMGEQYF. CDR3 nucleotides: TGTGCCTGGAGTGGCGGCACTACTATGGGCGAGCAGTACTTC.